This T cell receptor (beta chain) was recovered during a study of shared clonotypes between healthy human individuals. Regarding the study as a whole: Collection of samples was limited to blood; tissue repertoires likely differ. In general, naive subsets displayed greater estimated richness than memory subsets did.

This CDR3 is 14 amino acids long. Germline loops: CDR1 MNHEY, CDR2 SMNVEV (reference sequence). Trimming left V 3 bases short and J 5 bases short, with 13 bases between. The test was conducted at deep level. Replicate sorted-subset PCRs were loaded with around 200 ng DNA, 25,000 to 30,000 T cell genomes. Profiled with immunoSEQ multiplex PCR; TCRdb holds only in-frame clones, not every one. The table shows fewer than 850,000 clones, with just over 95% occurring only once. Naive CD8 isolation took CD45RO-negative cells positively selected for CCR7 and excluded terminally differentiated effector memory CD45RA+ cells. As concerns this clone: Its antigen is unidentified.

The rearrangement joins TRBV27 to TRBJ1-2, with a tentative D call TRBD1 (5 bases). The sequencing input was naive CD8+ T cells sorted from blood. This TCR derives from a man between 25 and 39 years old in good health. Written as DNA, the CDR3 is TGTGCCAGCAGTTTTGGGGTAGGGGTTTATGGCTACACCTTC. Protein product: CASSFGVGVYGYTF.